What follows are 19 T cell receptor beta chains derived from one specimen sequenced in a study of T cell responses to AZD1222 COVID-19 vaccine. Profiling relied on immunoSEQ multiplex PCR, and the TCRdb table lists in-frame clones only, not all of them. The sample records 95,000 or so clones, approximately 93% being singletons. The sequencing here drew on peripheral blood, taken 28 days after the second AZD1222 dose. The receptors originated from an adult who received the AZD1222 COVID-19 vaccine.

The chain is built from TRBV7-2 and TRBJ1-2; 8 bases line up with TRBD1. The trim removed 4 bases at V and 6 bases at J, leaving 4 bases unmatched. Germline CDR1 SGHTA, CDR2 FQGNSA. The CDR3 totals 13 residues. The CDR3 loop reads CASSSSTGDGYTF. As DNA, the CDR3 is TGTGCCAGCAGCTCATCGACAGGGGATGGCTACACCTTC.

This clone was observed once. The chain uses TRBV7-9 and TRBJ2-2, with TRBD2 identical over 12 bases. With 5 bases clipped from V and 1 base from J, the junction kept 8 bases outside the gene matches. CDR1 is SEHNR and CDR2 is FQNEAQ in the germline V gene (reference sequence). The CDR3 totals 18 residues. The CDR3 is CASSPKLAGGQNTGELFF. CDR3 coding DNA: TGTGCCAGCAGCCCGAAACTAGCGGGAGGACAGAACACCGGGGAGCTGTTTTTT.

The gene calls are TRBV7-2 and TRBJ2-7; TRBD2 might be the D (6 bases). Per the germline V gene, CDR1 is SGHTA and CDR2 is FQGNSA. Trimming took 5 bases from V and 0 from J, leaving 14 bases between them. The CDR3 totals 15 residues. The CDR3 DNA reads TGTGCCAGCAGCCCGCGGGCGGGACGCTCCTACGAGCAGTACTTC. Protein: CASSPRAGRSYEQYF.

This rearrangement joins TRBV10-2 to TRBJ1-2; 8 bases line up with TRBD1. With 5 bases clipped from V and 6 bases from J, the junction kept 14 bases outside the gene matches. Germline loops: CDR1 WSHSY, CDR2 SAAADI. CDR3 size: 16 residues. The CDR3 region is CASSQQGGQVSDGYTF. The CDR3 DNA reads TGCGCCAGCAGTCAACAGGGGGGCCAAGTCTCCGATGGCTACACCTTC.

The chain uses TRBV13 and TRBJ1-2; possibly TRBD1 for D (6 bases). CDR1 is PRHDT and CDR2 is FYEKMQ in the germline V gene (reference sequence). Trimming removed 5 bases at V and 3 bases at J, with 22 bases between. This CDR3 has 17 residues. CDR3 sequence: CASSPNPDAGADYGYTF. The CDR3, as DNA: TGTGCCAGCAGCCCGAACCCCGATGCGGGGGCCGACTATGGCTACACCTTC. Based on the CDR3 plus reference TRBV13 and TRBJ1-2, the full variable domain is AAGVIQSPRHLIKEKRETATLKCYPIPRHDTVYWYQQGPGQDPQFLISFYEKMQSDKGSIPDRFSAQQFSDYHSELNMSSLELGDSALYFCASSPNPDAGADYGYTFGSGTRLTVV.

The chain uses TRBV3-1 (or the pseudogene TRBV3-2) and TRBJ2-2, with TRBD1 matching 9 bases. Looked up from germline, CDR1 is LGHDT and CDR2 is YNNKEL (reference sequence). V lost 3 bases and J lost 5; bases outside the gene matches: 10. This CDR3 has 17 residues. CDR3 in amino acids: CASSQGTGTGRTGELFF. In nucleotides, the CDR3 is TGTGCCAGCAGCCAGGGGACCGGGACAGGGCGTACCGGGGAGCTGTTTTTT.

V is TRBV4-2 and J is TRBJ2-1; TRBD2 aligns across 8 bases. CDR1 and CDR2 from the germline V gene are LGHNA and YNFKEQ. The CDR3 totals 17 residues. The junction had 10 bases not matched to a gene; V was cut back by 0 bases and J by 6 bases. CDR3 nucleotides: TGTGCCAGCAGCCAAGATTCGGGACTAGAATGGGTCAATGAGCAGTTCTTC. This translates into CASSQDSGLEWVNEQFF.

The J gene is TRBJ2-3, the V gene TRBV19, with 11 bases aligning to TRBD2. Germline CDR1 reads LNHDA; CDR2 reads SQIVND (reference sequence). With 0 bases clipped from V and 5 bases from J, the junction kept 7 bases outside the gene matches. The CDR3 runs to 17 residues. As DNA, the CDR3 is TGTGCCAGTAGTATAGATCTAGCGGGAGGATCGATAGATACGCAGTATTTT. Translating gives CASSIDLAGGSIDTQYF.

This sequence joins TRBV20-1 and TRBJ2-7; D unresolved. Trimming pared 7 bases from V and 1 base from J, leaving 8 bases between. CDR1 and CDR2 from the germline V gene are DFQATT and SNEGSKA (reference sequence). The CDR3 is made up of 11 amino acids. Here the CDR3 reads CSVGLSYEQYF. The CDR3, as DNA: TGCAGTGTGGGCCTTTCCTACGAGCAGTACTTC.

As concerns this clone: This same CDR3 is encoded by further DNA sequences in the sample. V and J are TRBV20-1 and TRBJ2-7; no clear D gene. The CDR3 has 11 residues. The ends were cut back, 3 bases at V and 2 bases at J, with 5 bases in the middle. Germline V lookup: CDR1 DFQATT, CDR2 SNEGSKA (reference sequence). This CDR3 reads CSASDPYEQYF. The CDR3 DNA reads TGCAGTGCTAGCGACCCCTACGAGCAGTACTTC.

The chain carries TRBV7-9 and TRBJ2-1; TRBD2 might be the D (5 bases). Germline V gene data show CDR1 as SEHNR and CDR2 as FQNEAQ (reference sequence). Trimming removed 2 bases at V and 9 bases at J, with 11 bases between. This CDR3 contains 13 residues. The CDR3 DNA reads as TGTGCCAGCAGCTTATTATTAGAGGGTGAGCAGTTCTTC. It encodes CASSLLLEGEQFF.

The rearrangement uses TRBV5-1 and TRBJ2-7; no definite D call. The V gene's germline CDR1 is SGHRS and CDR2 YFSETQ. CDR3 size: 11 residues. The V end was cut by 5 bases, the J end by 3 bases, with 6 bases between. The CDR3 loop is CASSVGYEQYF. The CDR3 nucleotides are TGCGCCAGCAGTGTGGGCTACGAGCAGTACTTC.

The V call is TRBV9, the J call TRBJ2-3; D not resolved. The V gene's germline CDR1 is SGDLS and CDR2 YYNGEE. The CDR3 runs to 16 residues. The V end was cut by 3 bases, the J end by 4 bases, with 18 bases between. CDR3 residues: CASSARTPGASDTQYF. The DNA of the CDR3 is TGTGCCAGCAGCGCCAGGACCCCCGGTGCCTCAGATACGCAGTATTTT.

The V gene is TRBV4-1, the J gene TRBJ1-1, with D perhaps TRBD1 (5 bases). The germline V gene has CDR1 MGHRA and CDR2 YSYEKL. This CDR3 is 14 amino acids long. V lost 9 bases to trimming and J lost 3 bases, with 17 bases between them. This chain's CDR3 is CARRDALGDTEAFF. The CDR3 DNA follows: TGCGCCAGAAGGGACGCCCTGGGAGACACTGAAGCTTTCTTT.

The J gene is TRBJ1-4, the V gene TRBV5-8; D is perhaps TRBD1 (6 bases). Trimming took off 4 bases at V and 7 bases at J, with 17 bases between the two ends. The CDR3 consists of 15 residues. Germline-derived CDR1 and CDR2 are SGHTS and YDEGEE. The CDR3 coding sequence is TGTGCCAGCAGCCGGGACGGGGGCTATGGTGAAAAACTGTTTTTT. Protein: CASSRDGGYGEKLFF.

The J gene is TRBJ2-5, the V gene TRBV28, with 7 bases lining up with TRBD1. This CDR3 spans 13 amino acids. CDR1 is MDHEN, CDR2 SYDVKM, per germline. The V segment lost 6 bases and the J segment 4 bases; nucleotides outside the gene matches: 5. The CDR3 nucleotides read TGTGCCAGCAGGTTCCGGGACAGAGAGACCCAGTACTTC. Its protein is CASRFRDRETQYF.

This clone was recorded only once. V is TRBV6-5 and J is TRBJ1-3; D gene uncertain. Germline V gives CDR1 MNHEY, CDR2 SVGAGI. V dropped 0 bases and J dropped 4 bases, with 13 bases sitting between them. The CDR3 is 16 amino acids. CDR3 region: CASSYSIGSFGNTIYF. The CDR3, as DNA: TGTGCCAGCAGTTACTCGATAGGCAGCTTCGGAAACACCATATATTTT.

The chain has TRBV27 and TRBJ2-7; maybe TRBD2 (5 bases). CDR1 is MNHEY, CDR2 SMNVEV, per germline (reference sequence). The CDR3 covers 15 residues. With 5 bases removed from V and 11 bases from J, the gap between germline ends came to 25 bases. CDR3 region: CASSPWGASESREYF. CDR3 nucleotide sequence: TGTGCCAGCAGTCCCTGGGGAGCATCGGAGAGCAGAGAGTACTTC.

J is TRBJ2-1 and V is TRBV19; D not certain. The CDR3 is made up of 17 amino acids. V lost 4 bases and J lost 0, with 16 bases in between. Germline CDR1 LNHDA, CDR2 SQIVND (reference sequence). The CDR3 DNA is TGTGCCAGTAGTACTTCGAAAGGTCTAAGCTCCTACAATGAGCAGTTCTTC. This encodes CASSTSKGLSSYNEQFF.